The clone carrying this T cell receptor (beta chain) was recorded a few times. Its antigen is not known. The CDR3 contains 14 residues. Trimming left V 4 bases short and J 2 bases short, with 12 bases between. Germline-derived CDR1 and CDR2 are SGHNT and YYREEE (reference sequence). This specimen belongs to a study of cytomegalovirus exposure and HLA in healthy donors. Study-wide points: By a later analysis, the bulk of CMV-associated TCR beta chains appeared HLA-restricted. TRBV6-2, TRBV6-3 and some other V segments were excluded as indistinguishable. It was shown in a later analysis that HLA-associated TCR beta chains were more clonally expanded than other, equally common chains.

Primers for the PCR totalled 60 Vbeta and 13 Jbeta. Authors' data handling: The count from a later analysis was tens of millions of unique TCR beta chains, some 12 million of them shared. Generated by immunoSEQ multiplex PCR, the TCRdb table keeps only in-frame clones and is missing some. That table furnishes V, J and clone size, whereas the DNA furnished D and trimming. The sample includes about 200,000 clones, about 82% of them seen just once. This chain uses TRBV5-4 with TRBJ1-2; weak D call: TRBD1 (6 bases). Sequenced input: PBMCs. The sequence was obtained from a man aged 25-40 years in good health and CMV-seronegative. The CDR3 sequence: CASSPDSSNYGYTF. The CDR3 DNA reads TGTGCCAGCAGCCCGGACAGCAGCAACTATGGCTACACCTTC.